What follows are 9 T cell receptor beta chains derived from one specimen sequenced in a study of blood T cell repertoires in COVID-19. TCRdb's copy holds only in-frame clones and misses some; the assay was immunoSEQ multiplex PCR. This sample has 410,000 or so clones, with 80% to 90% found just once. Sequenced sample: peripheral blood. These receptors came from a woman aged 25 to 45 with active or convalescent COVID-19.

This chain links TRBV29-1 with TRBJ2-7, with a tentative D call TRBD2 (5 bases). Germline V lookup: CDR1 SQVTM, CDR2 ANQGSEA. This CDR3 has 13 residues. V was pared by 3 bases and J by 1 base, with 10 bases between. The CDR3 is CSVEDRGSYEQYF. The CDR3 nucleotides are TGCAGCGTTGAGGATCGGGGTTCCTACGAGCAGTACTTC.

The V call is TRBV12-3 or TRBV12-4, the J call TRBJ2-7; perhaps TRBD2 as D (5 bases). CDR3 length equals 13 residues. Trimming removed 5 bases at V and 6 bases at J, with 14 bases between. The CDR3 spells CASSDAASSEQYF. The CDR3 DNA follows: TGTGCCAGCAGTGATGCCGCTAGCAGCGAGCAGTACTTC.

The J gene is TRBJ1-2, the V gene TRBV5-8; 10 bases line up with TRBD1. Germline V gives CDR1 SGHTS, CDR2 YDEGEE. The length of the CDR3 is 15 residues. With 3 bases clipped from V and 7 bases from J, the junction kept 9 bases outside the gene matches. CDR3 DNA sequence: TGTGCCAGCAGCTCTCAGCCGGGACAGGGGTTTGGCTACACCTTC. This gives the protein CASSSQPGQGFGYTF.

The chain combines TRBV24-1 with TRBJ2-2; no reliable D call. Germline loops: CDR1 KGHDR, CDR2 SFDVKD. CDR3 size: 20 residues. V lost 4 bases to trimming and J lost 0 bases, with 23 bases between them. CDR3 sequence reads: CATSDNRQKHGFPNTGELFF. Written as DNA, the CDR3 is TGTGCCACCAGTGACAACCGACAAAAACATGGTTTTCCGAACACCGGGGAGCTGTTTTTT.

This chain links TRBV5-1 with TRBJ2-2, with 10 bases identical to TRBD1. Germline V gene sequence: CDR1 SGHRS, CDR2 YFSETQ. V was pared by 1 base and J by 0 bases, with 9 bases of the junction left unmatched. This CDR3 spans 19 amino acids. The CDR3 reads CASSLHYEDRGPNTGELFF. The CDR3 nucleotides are TGCGCCAGCAGCTTGCATTACGAAGACAGGGGGCCGAACACCGGGGAGCTGTTTTTT.

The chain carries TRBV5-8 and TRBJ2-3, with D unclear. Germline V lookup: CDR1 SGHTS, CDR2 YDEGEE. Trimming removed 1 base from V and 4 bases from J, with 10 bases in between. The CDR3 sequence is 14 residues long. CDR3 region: CASSLLAPPDTQYF. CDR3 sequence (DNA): TGTGCCAGCAGCTTGCTGGCTCCCCCAGATACGCAGTATTTT.

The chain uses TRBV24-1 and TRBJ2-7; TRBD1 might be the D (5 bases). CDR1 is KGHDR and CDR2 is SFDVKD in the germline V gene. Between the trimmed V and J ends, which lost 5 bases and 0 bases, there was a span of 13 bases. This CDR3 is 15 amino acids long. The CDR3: CATSALKGYSYEQYF. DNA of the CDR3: TGTGCCACCAGTGCCTTGAAGGGGTACTCCTACGAGCAGTACTTC.

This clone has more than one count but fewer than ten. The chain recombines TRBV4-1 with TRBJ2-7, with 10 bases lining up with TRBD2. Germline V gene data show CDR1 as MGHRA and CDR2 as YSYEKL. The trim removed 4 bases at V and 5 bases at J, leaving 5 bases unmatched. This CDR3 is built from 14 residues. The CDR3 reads CASSLGTSVNEQYF. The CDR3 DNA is TGCGCCAGCAGCCTCGGGACTAGCGTGAACGAGCAGTACTTC.

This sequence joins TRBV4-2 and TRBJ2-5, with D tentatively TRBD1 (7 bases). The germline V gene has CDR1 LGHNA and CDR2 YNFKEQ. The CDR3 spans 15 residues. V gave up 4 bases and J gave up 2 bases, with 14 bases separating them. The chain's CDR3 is CASSPLQGGQETQYF. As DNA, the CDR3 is TGTGCCAGCAGCCCACTTCAGGGGGGACAAGAGACCCAGTACTTC.